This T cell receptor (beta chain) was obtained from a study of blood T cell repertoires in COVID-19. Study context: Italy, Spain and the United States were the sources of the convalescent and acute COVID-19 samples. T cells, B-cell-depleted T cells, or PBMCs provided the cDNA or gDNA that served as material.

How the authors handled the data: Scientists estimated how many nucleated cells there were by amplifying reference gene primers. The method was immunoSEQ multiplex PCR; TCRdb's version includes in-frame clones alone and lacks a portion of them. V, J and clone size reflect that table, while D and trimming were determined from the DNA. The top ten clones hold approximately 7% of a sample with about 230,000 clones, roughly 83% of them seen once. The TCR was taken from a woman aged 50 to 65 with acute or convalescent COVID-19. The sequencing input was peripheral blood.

CDR3 in DNA: TGTGCCAGTAGTGGCGGGGCCGGGCCCCAGCATTTT. Amino acids: CASSGGAGPQHF. The chain uses TRBV19 and TRBJ1-5, with D possibly matching TRBD1 (5 bases). Trimming stripped 5 bases from V and 9 bases from J, with 11 bases between. The CDR3 extends over 12 amino acids. Germline V gene lookup returns CDR1 LNHDA and CDR2 SQIVND (reference sequence).